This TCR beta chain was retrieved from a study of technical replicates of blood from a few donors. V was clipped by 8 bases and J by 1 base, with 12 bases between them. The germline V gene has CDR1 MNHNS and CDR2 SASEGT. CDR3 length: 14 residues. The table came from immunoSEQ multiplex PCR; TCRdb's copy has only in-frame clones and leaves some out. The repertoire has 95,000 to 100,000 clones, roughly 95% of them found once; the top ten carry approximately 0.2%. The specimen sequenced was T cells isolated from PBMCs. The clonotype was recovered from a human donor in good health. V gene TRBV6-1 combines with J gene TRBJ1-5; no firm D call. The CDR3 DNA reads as TGTGCCAGCCTGGGAGGCGGAAGCAATCAGCCCCAGCATTTT. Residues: CASLGGGSNQPQHF.